This TCR beta chain came from a study of beta chain features in type 1 diabetes. What was sequenced were expressed TCRB transcripts, since all of the isolated RNA had been reverse transcribed. The method was immunoSEQ multiplex PCR; TCRdb's version includes in-frame clones alone and lacks a portion of them. The table includes roughly 24,000 clones, 50% to 60% detected once. Over 95% purity was reached by all sorted populations. Study conclusions and caveats: Type 1 diabetes patients showed a moderate but significant shortening of TCRB CDR3s in all four CD4+ subsets.

Germline V gene lookup returns CDR1 ENHRY and CDR2 SYGVKD. V lost 6 bases and J 7 bases, leaving 12 bases between the germline ends. The CDR3 consists of 12 residues. On this clone itself: What it recognizes is unknown.

The J gene is TRBJ1-1, the V gene TRBV10-3, with D maybe TRBD1 (6 bases). Sequenced material: stem cell memory CD4+ T cells from blood. The clonotype was recovered from a man aged 18 to 29 with type 1 diabetes. The CDR3 protein is CAIRPGTNEAFF. The DNA for the CDR3 is TGTGCCATCAGACCCGGGACAAATGAAGCTTTCTTT.